The 22 T cell receptor beta chains in this list originate from one sample, sequenced in a study of blood T cell repertoires in COVID-19. Generated by immunoSEQ multiplex PCR, the TCRdb table keeps only in-frame clones and is missing some. The repertoire holds about 190,000 clones, with approximately 90% as singletons. The sequenced material came from peripheral blood. These receptors were taken from an older man with active or convalescent COVID-19.

The rearrangement joins TRBV5-5 to TRBJ1-3; 7 nucleotides agree with TRBD1. From germline, CDR1 is SGHKS and CDR2 YYEKEE (reference sequence). This CDR3 is built from 17 residues. With 2 bases clipped from V and 3 bases from J, the junction kept 11 bases outside the gene matches. CDR3 coding DNA: TGTGCCAGCAGCTTCGAATTACAGGGGAGAGGTGGAAACACCATATATTTT. As protein: CASSFELQGRGGNTIYF.

The CDR3 sequence is CSASPPAGYYEQYF. For the CDR3, the DNA is TGCAGTGCTAGTCCCCCCGCCGGGTACTACGAGCAGTACTTC. The J gene is TRBJ2-7, the V gene TRBV20-1; D gene ambiguous. V was clipped by 3 bases and J by 3 bases, with 15 bases between them. This CDR3 has 14 amino acids. Germline CDR1 DFQATT, CDR2 SNEGSKA (reference sequence).

V usage is TRBV7-2 and J usage is TRBJ1-2, with TRBD1 matching over 10 bases. This CDR3 region has 15 residues. The V and J ends lost 1 base and 5 bases, in that order; junction bases with no gene match: 4. The germline V gene has CDR1 SGHTA and CDR2 FQGNSA. CDR3 amino acids: CASSLETGGIYGYTF. CDR3 nucleotide sequence: TGTGCCAGCAGCTTAGAGACAGGGGGCATTTATGGCTACACCTTC.

The chain has TRBV24-1 and TRBJ1-2; TRBD1 matches at 9 bases. V was pared by 4 bases and J by 1 base, with 9 bases of the junction left unmatched. Germline V gives CDR1 KGHDR, CDR2 SFDVKD. The CDR3 contains 17 residues. The CDR3 sequence: CATSDPYGTGNNYGYTF. The CDR3, as DNA: TGTGCCACCAGTGACCCTTATGGGACAGGGAATAACTATGGCTACACCTTC.

This chain connects TRBV5-6 to TRBJ2-7, with 8 bases fitting TRBD2. Germline V CDR1 and CDR2: SGHDT, YYEEEE. With V trimmed by 0 bases and J by 2 bases, 13 bases remained unmatched. The CDR3 sequence is 18 residues long. In nucleotides, the CDR3 is TGTGCCAGCAGCTTGGGGCAGGGGCTCCTAGCGGGCGCCTACGAGCAGTACTTC. This encodes CASSLGQGLLAGAYEQYF. The full variable domain, in which reference TRBV5-6 and TRBJ2-7 provide the parts outside the CDR3, is DAGVTQSPTHLIKTRGQQVTLRCSPKSGHDTVSWYQQALGQGPQFIFQYYEEEERQRGNFPDRFSGHQFPNYSSELNVNALLLGDSALYLCASSLGQGLLAGAYEQYFGPGTRLTVT.

The chain has TRBV5-8 and TRBJ2-7; TRBD1 matches 10 bases. Germline V lookup: CDR1 SGHTS, CDR2 YDEGEE. The CDR3 runs to 14 residues. J lost 7 bases, V lost 4 bases, and 8 bases had no gene match. CDR3 sequence: CASSSGTGAGEQYF. The CDR3 region has the DNA TGTGCCAGCAGCAGCGGGACAGGGGCGGGAGAGCAGTACTTC.

This clone showed up just once. The chain couples TRBV21-1 to TRBJ1-2; TRBD1, the table's D call, was not compared with the DNA. TRBV21-1 has pseudogene status. This CDR3 contains 18 residues. CDR3 nucleotide sequence: TGTGCCAGCAGCAAAGGAATCCCCCAGGGGGAGCCTAACTATGGCTACACCTTC. It codes for CASSKGIPQGEPNYGYTF.

This clone showed up just once. CDR3 in amino acids: CASSRGKHYGYTF. In DNA form, the CDR3 reads TGCGCCAGCAGTCGGGGGAAACACTATGGCTACACCTTC. The V gene is TRBV10-2, the J gene TRBJ1-2, with D maybe TRBD1 (5 bases). This CDR3 is built from 13 residues. Germline lookup yields CDR1 WSHSY and CDR2 SAAADI. V was pared by 5 bases and J by 3 bases, with 10 bases between.

This chain links TRBV4-1 with TRBJ2-2; no reliable D call. This CDR3 region has 14 residues. Trimming removed 1 base at V and 8 bases at J, with 11 bases between. Germline CDR1 and CDR2: MGHRA and YSYEKL. The CDR3 nucleotides read TGCGCCAGCAGCCAAGCGTGGGCAGGAGGGGAGCTGTTTTTT. This gives the protein CASSQAWAGGELFF.

V usage is TRBV5-4 and J usage is TRBJ2-2; 10 bases align to TRBD2. The germline V gene encodes CDR1 SGHNT and CDR2 YYREEE (reference sequence). Trimming at V came to 7 bases and at J to 7 bases, leaving 13 bases not matched to a gene. The CDR3 sequence is 16 residues long. The DNA for the CDR3 is TGTGCCAGCTCCCCTCAGCGGGGGGGCCGGGACGGGGAGCTGTTTTTT. It is translated as CASSPQRGGRDGELFF.

This chain connects TRBV3-1 (or the pseudogene TRBV3-2) to TRBJ2-2, with 7 bases aligning to TRBD1. J gave up 1 base and V 4 bases, and 6 bases lay outside the gene matches. The CDR3 length is 16 residues. Germline values: CDR1 LGHDT, CDR2 YNNKEL (reference sequence). CDR3 DNA: TGTGCCAGCAGCCCTCGGAGGACAGGGAACACCGGGGAGCTGTTTTTT. Protein product: CASSPRRTGNTGELFF.

V usage is TRBV11-2 and J usage is TRBJ2-7; TRBD1 is a possible D gene (6 bases). V lost 4 bases, J lost 3 bases, and 19 bases lay in between. CDR1 is SGHAT and CDR2 is FQNNGV in the germline V gene. This CDR3 is 16 amino acids long. The CDR3 DNA follows: TGTGCCAGCAGCTCTATCACCGGGACAAAGTTCTACGAGCAGTACTTC. It yields the protein CASSSITGTKFYEQYF.

J is TRBJ2-3 and V is TRBV18, with TRBD1 matching 8 bases. Germline CDR1 and CDR2: KGHSH and LQKENI. This CDR3 is built from 15 residues. The V and J ends lost 3 bases and 5 bases, in that order; junction bases with no gene match: 7. The CDR3 region is CASSPRTGFLDTQYF. For the CDR3, the DNA is TGTGCCAGCTCACCTCGGACAGGGTTTTTAGATACGCAGTATTTT.

The CDR3 sequence is CASSSTWASGGRTEEQYF. DNA for the CDR3: TGTGCCAGCAGTTCCACCTGGGCCTCGGGCGGGAGAACAGAGGAGCAGTACTTC. This chain uses TRBV28 with TRBJ2-7; 7 bases match TRBD2. The CDR3 has 18 residues. Losses at the gene ends were 4 bases for V and 7 bases for J; bases not matched to a gene: 22. Germline V lookup: CDR1 MDHEN, CDR2 SYDVKM.

The rearrangement joins TRBV6-5 to TRBJ1-5; D call uncertain. The germline CDR1 and CDR2 sequences are MNHEY and SVGAGI. Trimming removed 6 bases at V and 4 bases at J, with 10 bases between. CDR3 length: 13 amino acids. The CDR3 protein is CASRAQDNQPQHF. The DNA of the CDR3 is TGTGCCAGCAGGGCCCAGGATAATCAGCCCCAGCATTTT.

J is TRBJ1-4 and V is TRBV6-6; 7 nucleotides match TRBD1. Germline V lookup: CDR1 MNHNY, CDR2 SVGAGI (reference sequence). This CDR3 spans 16 amino acids. V dropped 5 bases and J dropped 4; count of bases not matched to a gene: 10. The CDR3 protein is CASSKDPGQYNEKLFF. The CDR3 nucleotides are TGTGCCAGCAGTAAGGATCCGGGACAGTATAATGAAAAACTGTTTTTT.

This chain joins TRBV29-1 and TRBJ1-2; 7 bases line up with TRBD1. The CDR3 has 12 amino acids. In germline, CDR1 is SQVTM, CDR2 ANQGSEA. The J segment lost 4 bases and the V segment lost 4 bases, leaving 3 bases of the junction unmatched. CDR3 sequence: CSVVGGLYGYTF. The CDR3 DNA follows: TGCAGCGTTGTAGGGGGCCTCTATGGCTACACCTTC.

CDR3 region: CASSLAGGETQYF. DNA of the CDR3: TGTGCCAGCAGCTTAGCGGGAGGAGAGACCCAGTACTTC. V usage is TRBV7-9 and J usage is TRBJ2-5; weak D call: TRBD2 (6 bases). The CDR3 has 13 amino acids. CDR1 and CDR2 (germline): SEHNR, FQNEAQ (reference sequence). Trimming removed 0 bases at V and 4 bases at J, with 6 bases between.

The chain carries TRBV6-5 and TRBJ2-3; D is ambiguous. This CDR3 is 14 amino acids long. The V gene's germline CDR1 is MNHEY and CDR2 SVGAGI. Trimming left V 6 bases short and J 2 bases short, with 12 bases between. CDR3 coding DNA: TGTGCCAGCAGACGGTCAGGCGCCACAGATACGCAGTATTTT. It codes for CASRRSGATDTQYF.

J is TRBJ2-3 and V is TRBV6-5, with D possibly matching TRBD1 (6 bases). The CDR3 totals 14 residues. Germline V gene sequence: CDR1 MNHEY, CDR2 SVGAGI. V was clipped by 6 bases and J by 9 bases, with 19 bases between them. CDR3 nucleotide sequence: TGTGCCAGCAGCCCGGACAGCTTTCCCGCGACGCAGTATTTT. Its translation: CASSPDSFPATQYF.

The chain uses TRBV19 and TRBJ2-2, with TRBD1 identical over 10 bases. The CDR3 length is 15 residues. Trimming at V came to 6 bases and at J to 5 bases, leaving 6 bases not matched to a gene. The germline gives CDR1 LNHDA, CDR2 SQIVND (reference sequence). The CDR3 here is CASRTWDRGTGELFF. The CDR3 DNA sequence: TGTGCCAGTAGAACTTGGGACAGGGGAACCGGGGAGCTGTTTTTT.

The CDR3 DNA reads TGTGCCAGCAGTCCCTCCCCTGCGGGAGGAGCCTACGAGCAGTACTTC. Its protein product is CASSPSPAGGAYEQYF. The chain uses TRBV28 and TRBJ2-7; TRBD2 matches 8 bases. The V segment lost 5 bases and the J segment 2 bases; nucleotides outside the gene matches: 11. The CDR3 length is 16 residues. CDR1 is MDHEN, CDR2 SYDVKM, per germline.